This T cell receptor beta chain derives from a study of T cells after yellow fever vaccination. Study-level points and caveats: Most primary-vaccination clones recurred post-booster (nearly 98% CD4, over 70% CD8).

Worth noting for this clonotype: As yet, its antigen is unknown.

5'RACE template switching produced TCR cDNA carrying a universal primer site and UMIs. TCRdb re-called the 5' RACE reads through MiXCR, storing one row per CDR3 protein. The repertoire holds around 320,000 distinct CDR3 sequences, with around 8.6% as singletons. This CDR3 comprises 14 residues. Germline loops: CDR1 KGHSH, CDR2 LQKENI. Trimming shortened V by 6 bases and J by 4 bases, and 15 bases separated the two germline ends. Sequences were derived from CD4+ T cells sorted from PBMCs, sampled 5 days after the yellow fever booster vaccination. This sequence was found in a man between 18 and 35 years old who received the YFV17D yellow fever vaccine. The rearrangement joins TRBV18 to TRBJ1-2, with no clear D. CDR3 in DNA: TGTGCCAGCTCCTCCGGGCCCGAGCTCTATGGCTACACCTTC. Its protein is CASSSGPELYGYTF.